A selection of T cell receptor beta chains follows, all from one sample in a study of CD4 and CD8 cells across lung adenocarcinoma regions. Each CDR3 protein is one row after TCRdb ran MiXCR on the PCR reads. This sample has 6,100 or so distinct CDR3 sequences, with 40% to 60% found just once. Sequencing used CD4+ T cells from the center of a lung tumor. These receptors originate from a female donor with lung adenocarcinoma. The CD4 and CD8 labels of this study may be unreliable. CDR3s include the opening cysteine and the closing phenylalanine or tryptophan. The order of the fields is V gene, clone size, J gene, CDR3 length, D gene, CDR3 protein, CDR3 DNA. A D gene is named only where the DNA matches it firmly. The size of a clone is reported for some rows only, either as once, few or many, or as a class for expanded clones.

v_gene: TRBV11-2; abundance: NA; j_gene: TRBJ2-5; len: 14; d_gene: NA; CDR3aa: CAGSVGRVQETQYF; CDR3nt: TGTGCGGGCAGCGTGGGGCGTGTCCAAGAGACGCAGTACTTC
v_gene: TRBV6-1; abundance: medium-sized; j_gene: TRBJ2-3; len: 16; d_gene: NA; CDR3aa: CASSDPGERRTDTQYF; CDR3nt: TGTGCCAGCAGTGACCCGGGAGAAAGGCGCACAGATACGCAGTATTTT
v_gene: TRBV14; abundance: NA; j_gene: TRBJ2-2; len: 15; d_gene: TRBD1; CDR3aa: CASSQSQGGTGELFF; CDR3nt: TGTGCCAGCAGCCAGTCACAGGGGGGCACCGGGGAGCTGTTTTTT
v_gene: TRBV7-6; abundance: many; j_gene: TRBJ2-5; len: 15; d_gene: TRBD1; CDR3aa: CASSSGTGGGETQYF; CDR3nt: TGTGCCAGCAGCTCGGGGACAGGGGGGGGCGAGACCCAGTACTTC
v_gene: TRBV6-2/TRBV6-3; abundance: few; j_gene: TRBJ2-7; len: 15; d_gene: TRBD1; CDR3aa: CASSYSGGANHEQYF; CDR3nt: TGTGCCAGCAGTTACTCAGGGGGCGCAAACCACGAGCAGTACTTC
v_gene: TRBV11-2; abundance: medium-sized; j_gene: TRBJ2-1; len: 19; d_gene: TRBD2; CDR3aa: CASSSGLAGGLVSYNEQFF; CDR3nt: TGTGCCAGCAGCTCGGGACTAGCGGGAGGGCTTGTCTCCTACAATGAGCAGTTCTTC
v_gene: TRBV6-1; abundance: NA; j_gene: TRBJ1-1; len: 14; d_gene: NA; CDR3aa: CASRTGTLNTEAFF; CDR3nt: TGTGCCAGCAGAACCGGGACATTGAACACTGAAGCTTTCTTT
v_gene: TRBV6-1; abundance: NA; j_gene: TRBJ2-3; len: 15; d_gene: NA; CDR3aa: CASRSQAVNTEAQFF; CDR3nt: TGTGCCAGCAGGAGCCAGGCTGTGAACACAGAGGCGCAGTTTTTT
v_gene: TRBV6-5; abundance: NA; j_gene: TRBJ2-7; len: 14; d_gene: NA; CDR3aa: CASSSSVISYEQYF; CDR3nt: TGTGCCAGCAGTTCCTCAGTCATCTCCTACGAGCAGTACTTC
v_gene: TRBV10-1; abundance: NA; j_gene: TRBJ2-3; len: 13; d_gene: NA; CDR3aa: CVTELGATNIQYF; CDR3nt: TGCGTCACCGAGCTAGGAGCCACAAACATTCAGTATTTT
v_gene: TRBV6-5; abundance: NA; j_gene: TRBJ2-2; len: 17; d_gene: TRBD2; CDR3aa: CASSSTSGRGFGGELFF; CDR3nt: TGTGCCAGCAGTTCGACTAGCGGGAGGGGATTTGGCGGGGAGCTGTTTTTT
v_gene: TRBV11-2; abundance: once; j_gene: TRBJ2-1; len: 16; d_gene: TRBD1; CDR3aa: CASSFTGGFSYNAQFF; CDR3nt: TGTGCCAGCAGCTTCACAGGGGGCTTCTCCTACAATGCGCAGTTTTTT
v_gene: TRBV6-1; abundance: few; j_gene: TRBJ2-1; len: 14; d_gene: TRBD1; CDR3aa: CASTLPDRESEQFF; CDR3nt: TGTGCCAGCACCCTCCCGGACAGGGAGAGCGAGCAGTTCTTC
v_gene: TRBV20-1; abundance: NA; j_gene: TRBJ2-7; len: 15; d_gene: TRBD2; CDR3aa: CSAPALRGSSYEQYF; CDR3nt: TGCAGTGCTCCTGCCCTGCGCGGGAGTTCGTACGAGCAGTACTTC
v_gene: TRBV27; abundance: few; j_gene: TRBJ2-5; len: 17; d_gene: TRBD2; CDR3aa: CASSPGLSGGAGETQYF; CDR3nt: TGTGCCAGCAGTCCAGGACTAAGCGGGGGGGCCGGGGAGACCCAGTACTTC
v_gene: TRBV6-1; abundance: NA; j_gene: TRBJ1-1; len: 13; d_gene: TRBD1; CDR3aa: CATRRGPDTEAFF; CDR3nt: TGTGCCACCCGGAGGGGGCCAGACACTGAAGCTTTCTTT
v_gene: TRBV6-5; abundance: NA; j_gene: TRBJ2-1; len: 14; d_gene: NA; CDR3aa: CASGLNSIYNEQFF; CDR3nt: TGTGCCAGCGGTTTGAATTCCATCTACAATGAGCAGTTCTTC
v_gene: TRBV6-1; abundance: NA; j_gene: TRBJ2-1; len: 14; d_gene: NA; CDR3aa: CASSPRGSADEQFF; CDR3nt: TGTGCCAGCAGTCCCAGGGGTAGCGCAGATGAGCAGTTCTTC
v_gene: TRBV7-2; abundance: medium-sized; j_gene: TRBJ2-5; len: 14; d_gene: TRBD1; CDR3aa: CASSFQGVVVTQYF; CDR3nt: TGTGCCAGCAGCTTCCAGGGGGTGGTGGTGACCCAGTACTTC
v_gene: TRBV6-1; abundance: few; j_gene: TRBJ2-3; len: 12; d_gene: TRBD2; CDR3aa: CASSQGTTVQYF; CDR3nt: TGTGCCAGCAGTCAAGGGACTACCGTGCAGTATTTT
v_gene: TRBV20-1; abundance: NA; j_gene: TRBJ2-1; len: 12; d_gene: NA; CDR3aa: CSAGQHVDEQFF; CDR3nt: TGCAGTGCCGGGCAACATGTGGATGAGCAGTTTTTC
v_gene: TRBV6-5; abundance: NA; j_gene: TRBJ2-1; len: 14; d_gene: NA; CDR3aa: CASSYPGNGNEQFF; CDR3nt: TGTGCCAGCAGTTACCCCGGGAACGGGAATGAGCAGTTCTTC
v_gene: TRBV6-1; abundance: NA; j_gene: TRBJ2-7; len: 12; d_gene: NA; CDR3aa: CASSLVSYEQYF; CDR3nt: TGTGCCAGCAGTCTCGTTTCCTACGAGCAGTACTTC
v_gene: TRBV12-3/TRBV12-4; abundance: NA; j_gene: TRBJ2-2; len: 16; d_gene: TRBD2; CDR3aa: CASSLRTSGRAGELFF; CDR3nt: TGTGCCAGCAGTTTGAGGACTAGCGGGAGGGCCGGGGAGCTGTTTTTT
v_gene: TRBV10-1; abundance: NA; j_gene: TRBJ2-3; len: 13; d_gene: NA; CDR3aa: CGTGGQGTDTQYF; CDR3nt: TGCGGCACCGGGGGACAAGGTACAGATACGCAGTACTTT
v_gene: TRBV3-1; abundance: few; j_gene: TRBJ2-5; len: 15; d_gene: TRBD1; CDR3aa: CASSQAGTEGETQYF; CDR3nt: TGTGCCAGCAGCCAAGCCGGGACAGAAGGAGAGACCCAGTACTTC
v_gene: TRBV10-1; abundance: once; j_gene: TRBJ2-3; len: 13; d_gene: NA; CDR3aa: CATEREDTETQYF; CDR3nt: TGCGCCACCGAGCGAGAAGATACAGAGACCCAGTATTTT
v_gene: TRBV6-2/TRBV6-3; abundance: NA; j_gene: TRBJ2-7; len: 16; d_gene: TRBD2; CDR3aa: CASRETPSGGAYEQYF; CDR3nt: TGTGCCAGCAGAGAAACTCCTAGCGGGGGGGCCTACGAGCAGTACTTC
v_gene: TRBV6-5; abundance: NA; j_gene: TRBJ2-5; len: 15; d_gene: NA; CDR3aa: CASSYSGRAGETQYF; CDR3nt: TGTGCCAGCAGTTACTCGGGCAGGGCCGGAGAGACCCAGTACTTC
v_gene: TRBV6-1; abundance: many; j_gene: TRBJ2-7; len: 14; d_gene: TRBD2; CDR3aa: CATRWTSGPYEQYF; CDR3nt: TGTGCCACCCGGTGGACTAGCGGTCCCTACGAGCAGTACTTC
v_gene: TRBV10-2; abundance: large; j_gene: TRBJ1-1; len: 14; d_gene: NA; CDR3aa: CASSYDGMNTEAFF; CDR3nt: TGCGCCAGCAGTTATGACGGAATGAACACTGAAGCTTTCTTT
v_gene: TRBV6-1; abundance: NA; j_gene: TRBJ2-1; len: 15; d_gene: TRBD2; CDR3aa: CASRLAGGRNNAQFF; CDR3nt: TGTGCCAGCAGACTAGCGGGAGGGCGCAACAATGCGCAGTTTTTC
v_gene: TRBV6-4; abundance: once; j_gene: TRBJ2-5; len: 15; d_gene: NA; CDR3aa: CASSDGTRGKDTQYF; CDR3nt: TGTGCCAGCAGTGATGGGACCCGGGGCAAAGATACCCAGTACTTC
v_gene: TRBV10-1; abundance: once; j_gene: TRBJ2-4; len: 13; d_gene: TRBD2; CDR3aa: CVSGLGATDTQYF; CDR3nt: TGCGTCTCCGGACTAGGAGCCACAGACACTCAGTACTTT
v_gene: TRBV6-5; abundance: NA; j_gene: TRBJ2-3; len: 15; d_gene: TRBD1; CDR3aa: CASSYGTGDTDTQYF; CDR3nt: TGTGCCAGCAGTTACGGGACAGGGGATACAGATACGCAGTATTTT
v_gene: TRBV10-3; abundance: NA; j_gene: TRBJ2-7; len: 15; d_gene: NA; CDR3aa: CAISDIQGINYEQYF; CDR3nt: TGTGCCATCAGTGATATTCAGGGGATAAACTACGAGCAGTACTTC
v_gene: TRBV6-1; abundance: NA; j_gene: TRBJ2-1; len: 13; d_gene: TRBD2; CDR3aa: CASKSGSYNEQFF; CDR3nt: TGTGCCAGCAAAAGCGGGAGCTACAATGAGCAGTTCTTC
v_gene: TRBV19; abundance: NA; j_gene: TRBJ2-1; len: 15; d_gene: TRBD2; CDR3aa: CASSSPSGIYNEQFF; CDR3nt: TGTGCCAGTAGTTCGCCTAGCGGGATCTACAATGAGCAGTTCTTC
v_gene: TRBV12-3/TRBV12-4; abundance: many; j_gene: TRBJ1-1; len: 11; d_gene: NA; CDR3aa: CASSSQRKAFF; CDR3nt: TGTGCCAGCAGTAGCCAGAGAAAAGCTTTCTTT
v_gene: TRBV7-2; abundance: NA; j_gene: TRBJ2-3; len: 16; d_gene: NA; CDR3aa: CASSVKTGLGLDEQYF; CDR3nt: TGTGCCAGCAGCGTAAAAACGGGACTCGGATTGGATGAGCAGTATTTT
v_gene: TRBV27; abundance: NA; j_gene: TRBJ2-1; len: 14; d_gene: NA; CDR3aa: CASSLSLSLHEQFF; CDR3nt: TGTGCCAGCAGTTTATCACTTTCCCTTCATGAGCAGTTCTTC
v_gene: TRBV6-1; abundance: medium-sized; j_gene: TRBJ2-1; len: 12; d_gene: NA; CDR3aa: CASSPRLEGWFF; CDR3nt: TGTGCCAGCAGCCCTCGACTAGAGGGGTGGTTCTTC
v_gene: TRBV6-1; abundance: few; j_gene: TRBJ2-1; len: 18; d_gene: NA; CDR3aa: CASSEVIISSRVKDEQFF; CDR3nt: TGTGCCAGCAGTGAAGTAATAATCTCAAGCAGGGTCAAAGATGAGCAGTTCTTC
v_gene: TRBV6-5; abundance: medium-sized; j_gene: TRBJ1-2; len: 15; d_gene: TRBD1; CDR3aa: CASSYSRQGRDGYTF; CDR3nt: TGTGCCAGCAGTTACTCGAGACAGGGTCGGGATGGCTACACCTTC
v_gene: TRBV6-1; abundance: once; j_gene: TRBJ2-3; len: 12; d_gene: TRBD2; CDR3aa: CASRGGADTQYF; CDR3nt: TGTGCCAGCCGCGGGGGGGCAGATACGCAGTATTTT
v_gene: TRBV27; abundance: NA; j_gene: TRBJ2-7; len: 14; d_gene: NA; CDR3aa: CASSLTHGYYEQYF; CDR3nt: TGTGCCAGCAGCCTCACCCATGGCTACTACGAGCAGTACTTC
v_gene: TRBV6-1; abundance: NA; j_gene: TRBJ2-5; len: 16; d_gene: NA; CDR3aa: CASSEGKHAIQETQYF; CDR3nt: TGTGCCAGCAGTGAAGGGAAACATGCCATACAAGAGACCCAGTACTTC
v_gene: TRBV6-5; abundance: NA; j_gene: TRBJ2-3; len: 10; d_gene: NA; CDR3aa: CASSWDGQYF; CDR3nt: TGTGCCAGCAGTTGGGACGGGCAGTATTTT
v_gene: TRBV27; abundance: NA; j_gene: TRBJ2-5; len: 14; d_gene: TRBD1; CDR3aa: CASSQTGEQETQYF; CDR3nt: TGTGCCAGCAGCCAAACAGGGGAGCAAGAGACCCAGTACTTC
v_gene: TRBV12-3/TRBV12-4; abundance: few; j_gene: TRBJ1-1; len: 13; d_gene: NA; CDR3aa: CASSWRENTEAFF; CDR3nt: TGTGCCAGCAGTTGGCGGGAAAACACTGAAGCTTTCTTT
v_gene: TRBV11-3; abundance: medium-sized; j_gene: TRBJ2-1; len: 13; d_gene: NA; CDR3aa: CASSLGGFNEQFF; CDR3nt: TGTGCCAGCAGCTTAGGGGGTTTCAATGAGCAGTTCTTC
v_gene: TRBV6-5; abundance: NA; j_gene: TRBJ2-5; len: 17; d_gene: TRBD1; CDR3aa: CASSYNGATGGRETQYF; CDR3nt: TGTGCCAGCAGTTACAACGGCGCGACAGGGGGCCGGGAGACCCAGTACTTC
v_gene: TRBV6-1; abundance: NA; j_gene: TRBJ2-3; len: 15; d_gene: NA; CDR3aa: CASSPWGVSYNEQYF; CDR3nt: TGTGCCAGCAGCCCGTGGGGAGTCTCCTACAATGAGCAGTACTTT
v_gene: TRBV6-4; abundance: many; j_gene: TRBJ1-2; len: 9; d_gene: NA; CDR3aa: CASSAGYTF; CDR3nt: TGTGCCAGCAGTGCGGGCTACACCTTC
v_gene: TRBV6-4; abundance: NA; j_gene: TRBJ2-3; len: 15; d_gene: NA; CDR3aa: CASSEGTGGTNIQYF; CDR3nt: TGTGCCAGCAGTGAGGGGACGGGGGGCACAAATATTCAGTACTTT
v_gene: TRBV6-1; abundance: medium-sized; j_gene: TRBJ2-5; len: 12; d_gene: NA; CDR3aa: CASSDQQETQYF; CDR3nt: TGTGCCAGCAGTGACCAGCAAGAGACCCAGTACTTC